The following is a TCR beta chain sequence with its context. The antigen remains unidentified. An end of the junction differs from the germline gene, which may be a read error. The entry originates in a study of tumor and adjacent non-tumor tissue in lung cancer. Notes on the study in general: Significantly higher TCR diversity was found in tumor than normal lung.

TCRbeta libraries were built with three rounds of nested PCR, modified from ARM-PCR. TCRdb recomputed calls from the multiplex PCR reads with MiXCR, one row per CDR3 protein. The sample yields approximately 53,000 distinct CDR3 sequences, roughly 69% seen once. No cell sorting was done before RNA was extracted from the tissue. More than 3 cm separated this lung sample from the edge of the tumor. Chemotherapy-naive patients with new lung cancer underwent thoracic surgery in China, August–November 2014. The sequenced sample consisted of distant non-tumor lung tissue. This TCR derives from a woman between 55 and 75 years old with non-small cell lung cancer.

CDR3 residues: CGSSAVPETQYF. The CDR3 bases are TGTGGCAGCAGCGCGGTACCAGAGACCCAGTACTTC. This chain connects TRBV6-6 to TRBJ2-5; D is unclear. Germline V gene lookup returns CDR1 MNHNY and CDR2 SVGAGI (reference sequence). The CDR3 covers 12 residues.